The TCR beta chain under discussion was sequenced for a study of shared clonotypes between healthy human individuals. The study's findings and limits: On the whole, naive subsets had larger estimated richness than memory subsets had. Of the naive CD4 clonotypes, 4% to 5% were shared across several donors. Generation probability values for non-shared clonotypes were lower than those for clonotypes shared by all four donors.

Points on this clone: Its antigen is unknown.

Germline V gene sequence: CDR1 SGHTA, CDR2 FQGNSA. CDR3 length equals 11 residues. The V gene lost 0 bases and the J gene lost 7 bases, with 0 bases spanning the gap. Clones were read by immunoSEQ multiplex PCR, and TCRdb kept only the in-frame ones, dropping some. The sample lists a few hundred thousand clones; about nine tenths were seen once. The V gene is TRBV7-2, the J gene TRBJ2-2; D remains ambiguous. The TCR comes from a man aged 18-30 years in good health. Material: memory CD8+ T cells sorted from blood. Described subset: CD45RO+ cells pooled with CCR7-negative TemRA cells. The CDR3 spells CASSLAGELFF. The CDR3 DNA sequence: TGTGCCAGCAGCTTAGCCGGGGAGCTGTTTTTT.